The entry below gives a single T cell receptor (beta chain) sequence along with its context. The antigen remains undetermined. This sample is drawn from a study of Graves' ophthalmopathy and Graves' hyperthyroidism. General study results and limits: Sensitivity reached 85% to 90% and specificity about 81% for a 13-signature model separating ophthalmopathy from stable hyperthyroidism.

Transcripts of RNA were the source for amplifying TCR beta CDR3 regions. The authors performed first-round RT-PCR with HTBI primers and then a second-round multiplex PCR. One entry per CDR3 protein, called by TCRdb with MiXCR from the multiplex PCR reads. Of 500,000 to 700,000 distinct CDR3 sequences listed, roughly 39% are singletons. The V and J ends lost 7 bases and 5 bases respectively, with 16 bases between them. This CDR3 contains 14 residues. The germline V gene encodes CDR1 SNHLY and CDR2 FYNNEI. Each diagnosis was determined on the basis of clinical symptoms, serum thyroxine, TRAb, thyroid ultrasound and orbital computed tomography.

The sequenced material came from peripheral blood or thyroid tissue (not recorded which). V gene TRBV2 combines with J gene TRBJ2-3; D may match TRBD1 or TRBD2 (5 bases each). The TCR comes from an adult man with Graves' hyperthyroidism. The CDR3 DNA follows: TGTGCCAGCACCGCGGACTTTGGGGGAGATACGCAGTATTTT. Its protein product is CASTADFGGDTQYF. Looking up the rest from reference TRBV2 and TRBJ2-3 gives the full variable domain: EPEVTQTPSHQVTQMGQEVILRCVPISNHLYFYWYRQILGQKVEFLVSFYNNEISEKSEIFDDQFSVERPDGSNFTLKIRSTKLEDSAMYFCASTADFGGDTQYFGPGTRLTVL.